This TCR beta chain derives from a study of blood T cell repertoires in COVID-19. Study details: PBMCs, B-cell-depleted T cells, or T cells provided the cDNA or gDNA that made up the material.

Trimming cost V 0 bases and J 7 bases, with 11 bases left between them. The CDR3 consists of 14 residues. The germline V gene encodes CDR1 SGDLS and CDR2 YYNGEE. Authors' data handling: Amplified reference gene primers provided the basis for estimating nucleated cell counts. TCRdb's table, derived via immunoSEQ multiplex PCR, lists solely in-frame clones and lacks some. Clonal size and the V and J genes are those of that table, whereas D and trimming came from the DNA. Of approximately 70,000 clones in the sample, more than 85% are singletons; the top ten hold roughly 3.9%. The sequencing sample was made of peripheral blood. The chain uses TRBV9 and TRBJ1-3; tentative D call: TRBD1 (5 bases). This receptor was obtained from a man aged 65 to 79 with active COVID-19. CDR3 in amino acids: CASSVGGPRNTIYF. In DNA, the CDR3 is TGTGCCAGCAGCGTAGGGGGCCCACGGAACACCATATATTTT.